A single T cell receptor beta chain is shown here with its context. The antigen remains unidentified. The sample originates from a study of vaccination and CD4 T cells after COVID-19. Study context: SARS-CoV-2, HCoV-NL63, HCoV-OC43 and HCoV-229E supplied the overlapping spike peptides used to stimulate cells. Points from the study as a whole: Spike mono-reactivity was found in 304 of 307 vaccine-specific clones from convalescent patients.

Sequencing of DNA taken from cultured CD4+ T cells relied on the Oncomine TCR Beta short-read assay. TCRdb ran MiXCR on the PCR reads and lists one entry per CDR3 protein. The table includes about 10,000 distinct CDR3 sequences, around 50% detected once. Treatment given: approximately nine-day PBMC culture with coronavirus spike peptide pools or control peptides (ViraFEST assay). Before the COVID-19 pandemic (2011-2018), CD4+ T cells were obtained from the unexposed donor. CDR1 and CDR2 from the germline V gene are SGHVS and FNYEAQ. This CDR3 comprises 18 residues. V lost 4 bases, J lost 0 bases, and 8 bases stayed unmatched.

The rearrangement joins TRBV7-6 to TRBJ2-3; 12 bases agree with TRBD2. The receptor comes from a human donor in good health. Sequencing was performed on CD4+ T cells from blood, cultured in vitro. CDR3 coding DNA: TGTGCCAGCAGCTCAGGACTAGCGGGGTCCTCTAGCACAGATACGCAGTATTTT. Amino acids: CASSSGLAGSSSTDTQYF.